This TCR beta chain was sequenced in a study of vaccination and CD4 T cells after COVID-19. Study-wide background: Three convalescent patients were sampled at day 14 and days 161 to 241 post-vaccination.

Time point of the sample: late sampling 161 to 241 days after vaccination in three convalescent patients. Indicated treatment: roughly nine-day PBMC culture with coronavirus spike peptide pools or control peptides (ViraFEST assay). Following expansion of antigen-specific T cells with peptide pools, ViraFEST then sequenced TCRs. With the Oncomine TCR Beta short-read assay, DNA from cultured CD4+ T cells was sequenced. TCRdb re-called the PCR reads through MiXCR, storing one row per CDR3 protein. The repertoire holds 20,000 to 25,000 distinct CDR3 sequences, with less than 35% as singletons. Overall study results and limits: Convalescent patient numbers were relatively low, with no early post-infection timepoints.

About this clonotype: Its antigen is unidentified.

The V gene's germline CDR1 is DFQATT and CDR2 SNEGSKA (reference sequence). V gave up 3 bases and J gave up 10 bases; unmatched junction bases: 9. This CDR3 comprises 14 residues. The gene calls are TRBV20-1 and TRBJ1-6; TRBD1 matches at 7 bases. The sequence was collected from a human donor who had recovered from COVID-19. This material consisted of CD4+ T cells from blood, cultured in vitro, taken about 7 months after SARS-CoV-2 vaccination. The CDR3 here is CSASDRAGGSPLHF. Written as DNA, the CDR3 is TGCAGTGCTAGCGACAGGGCGGGTGGGTCACCCCTCCACTTT.